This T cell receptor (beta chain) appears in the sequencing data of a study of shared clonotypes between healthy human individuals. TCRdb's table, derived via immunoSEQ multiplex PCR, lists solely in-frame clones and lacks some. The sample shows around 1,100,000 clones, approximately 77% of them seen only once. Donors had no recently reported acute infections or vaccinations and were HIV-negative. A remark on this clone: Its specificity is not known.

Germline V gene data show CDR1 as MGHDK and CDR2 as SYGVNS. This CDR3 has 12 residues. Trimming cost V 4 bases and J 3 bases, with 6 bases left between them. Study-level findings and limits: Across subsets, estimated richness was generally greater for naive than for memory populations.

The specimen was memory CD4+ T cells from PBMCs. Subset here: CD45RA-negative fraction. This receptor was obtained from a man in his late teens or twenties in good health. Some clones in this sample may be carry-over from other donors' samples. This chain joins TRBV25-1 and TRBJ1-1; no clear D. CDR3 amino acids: CASSAHYTEAFF. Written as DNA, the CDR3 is TGTGCCAGCAGTGCCCACTACACTGAAGCTTTCTTT.